This TCR beta chain was captured by sequencing in a study of blood T cell repertoires in COVID-19. This clone was picked up a small number of times. Researchers sorted participants into cohorts using their self-reported clinical history. Original processing methods: Amplified reference gene primers provided the basis for estimating nucleated cell counts. Clones were sequenced by immunoSEQ multiplex PCR, and TCRdb holds only the in-frame ones, with some missing. The V and J calls and clone size come from that table; D and trimming were worked out from the DNA. The sample holds 190,000 or so clones, 75% to 90% seen once. Germline V lookup: CDR1 MNHEY, CDR2 SMNVEV (reference sequence). CDR3 length: 15 amino acids. The V end lost 4 bases, the J end lost 0 bases, and 10 bases lay between the germline ends.

The receptor comes from a woman in her twenties or thirties who had been exposed to COVID-19. The sequencing sample was made of PBMCs or T cells enriched from blood (not recorded which). This chain joins TRBV27 and TRBJ1-5; tentative D call: TRBD1 (5 bases). In DNA, the CDR3 is TGTGCCAGCAGTTCCGGGGGAGATAGCAATCAGCCCCAGCATTTT. This gives the protein CASSSGGDSNQPQHF.